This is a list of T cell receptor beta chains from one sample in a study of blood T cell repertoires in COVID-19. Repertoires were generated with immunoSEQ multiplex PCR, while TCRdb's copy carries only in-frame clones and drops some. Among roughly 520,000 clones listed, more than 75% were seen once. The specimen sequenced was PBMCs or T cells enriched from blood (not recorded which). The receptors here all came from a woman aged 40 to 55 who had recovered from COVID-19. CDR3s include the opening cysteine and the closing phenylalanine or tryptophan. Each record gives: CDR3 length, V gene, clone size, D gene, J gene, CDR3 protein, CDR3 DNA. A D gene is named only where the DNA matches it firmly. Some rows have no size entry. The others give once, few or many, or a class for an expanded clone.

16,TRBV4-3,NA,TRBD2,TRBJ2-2,CASSHLLAGGPRELFF,TGCGCCAGCAGCCACCTACTAGCGGGAGGGCCCAGGGAGCTGTTTTTT
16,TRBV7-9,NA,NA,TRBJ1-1,CASSLDLGARNTEAFF,TGTGCCAGCAGCTTAGATCTGGGGGCGCGGAACACTGAAGCTTTCTTT
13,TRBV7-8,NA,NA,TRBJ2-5,CASSLKRQETQYF,TGTGCCAGCAGCTTAAAGCGGCAAGAGACCCAGTACTTC
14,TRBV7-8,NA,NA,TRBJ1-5,CASSGDTLRQPQHF,TGTGCCAGCAGCGGCGACACGTTGAGACAGCCCCAGCATTTT
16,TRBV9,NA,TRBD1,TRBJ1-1,CASSATGDRLNTEAFF,TGTGCCAGCAGCGCCACCGGGGACAGATTGAACACTGAAGCTTTCTTT
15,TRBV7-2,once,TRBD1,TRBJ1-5,CASSQGTGAGQPQHF,TGTGCCAGCAGCCAGGGGACAGGGGCTGGGCAGCCCCAGCATTTT
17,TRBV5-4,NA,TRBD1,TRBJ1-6,CASSERTGGFYNSPLHF,TGTGCCAGCAGCGAACGGACAGGGGGCTTCTATAATTCACCCCTCCACTTT
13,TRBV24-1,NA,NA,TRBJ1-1,CATSDYSNTEAFF,TGTGCCACCAGTGACTACAGTAACACTGAAGCTTTCTTT
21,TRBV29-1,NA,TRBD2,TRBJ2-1,CSVELSRTGLLAGGSYNEQFF,TGCAGCGTCGAGCTGAGCCGGACAGGGTTACTAGCGGGAGGATCCTACAATGAGCAGTTCTTC
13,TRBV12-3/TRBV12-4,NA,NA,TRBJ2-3,CASSFYLTDTQYF,TGTGCCAGCAGTTTTTATTTGACAGATACGCAGTATTTT
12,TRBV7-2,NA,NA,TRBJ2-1,CASSPRGSEQFF,TGTGCCAGCAGCCCCCGGGGGTCTGAGCAGTTCTTC
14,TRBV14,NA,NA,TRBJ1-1,CASSLGAGVTEAFF,TGTGCCAGCAGCCTCGGGGCGGGGGTCACTGAAGCTTTCTTT
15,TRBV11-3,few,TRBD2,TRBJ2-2,CASSPPQRGTGELFF,TGTGCCAGCAGTCCACCGCAGCGGGGCACCGGGGAGCTGTTTTTT
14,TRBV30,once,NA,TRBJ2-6,CAWSVLSTASVLTF,TGTGCCTGGAGTGTACTCTCAACCGCATCCGTCCTGACTTTC
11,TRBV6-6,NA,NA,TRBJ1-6,CASRRDSPLHF,TGTGCCAGCAGGCGGGATTCACCCCTCCACTTT
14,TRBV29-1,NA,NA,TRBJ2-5,CSVADWGDGETQYF,TGCAGCGTGGCCGATTGGGGGGATGGGGAGACCCAGTACTTC
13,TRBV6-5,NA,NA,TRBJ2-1,CASRDTSYNEQFF,TGTGCCAGCAGAGACACCTCCTACAATGAGCAGTTCTTC
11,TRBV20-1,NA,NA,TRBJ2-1,CSATDTNEQFF,TGCAGTGCAACCGACACAAATGAGCAGTTCTTC
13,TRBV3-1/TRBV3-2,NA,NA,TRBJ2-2,CASSYRDTGELFF,TGTGCCAGCAGCTACAGGGACACCGGGGAGCTGTTTTTT
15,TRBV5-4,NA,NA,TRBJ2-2,CASSLGGGHTGELFF,TGTGCCAGCAGCCTGGGCGGGGGCCACACCGGGGAGCTGTTTTTT
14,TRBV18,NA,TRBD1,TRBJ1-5,CASSPGTGNQPQHF,TGTGCCAGCTCACCTGGGACAGGCAACCAGCCCCAGCATTTT
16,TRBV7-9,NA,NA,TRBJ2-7,CASTAGAGPLSYEQYF,TGTGCCAGCACTGCTGGGGCGGGACCTCTTTCCTACGAGCAGTACTTC
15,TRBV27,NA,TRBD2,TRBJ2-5,CASSPVSSGVGTQYF,TGTGCCAGCAGTCCCGTGTCTAGCGGGGTTGGGACCCAGTACTTC
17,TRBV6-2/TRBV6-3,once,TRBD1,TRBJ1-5,CASSRTGGPNRYQPQHF,TGTGCCAGCAGTCGGACAGGGGGACCTAATCGCTATCAGCCCCAGCATTTT
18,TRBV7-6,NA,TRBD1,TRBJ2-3,CASTPGGPARWSTDTQYF,TGTGCCAGCACCCCAGGGGGCCCCGCTCGTTGGAGCACAGATACGCAGTATTTT
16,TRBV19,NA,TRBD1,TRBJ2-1,CASSSNRDRVFNEQFF,TGTGCCAGTAGTTCCAACCGGGACAGGGTTTTCAATGAGCAGTTCTTC
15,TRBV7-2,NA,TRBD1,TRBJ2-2,CASRRQGANTGELFF,TGTGCCAGCAGGCGACAGGGTGCGAACACCGGGGAGCTGTTTTTT
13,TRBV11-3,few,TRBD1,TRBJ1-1,CASSLDWTGEAFF,TGTGCCAGCAGCTTAGATTGGACAGGGGAAGCTTTCTTT
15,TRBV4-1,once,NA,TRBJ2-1,CASSQGGGGNNEQFF,TGCGCCAGCAGCCAAGGGGGAGGCGGGAATAATGAGCAGTTCTTC